This T cell receptor (beta chain) was sequenced during a study of T cells in Graves' hyperthyroidism and ophthalmopathy. Study-wide context: Before any treatment, at initial diagnosis, peripheral blood was collected.

The germline V and J ends were trimmed by 7 bases and 5 bases, with 17 bases remaining between them. Germline CDR1 reads LNHDA; CDR2 reads SQIVND (reference sequence). This CDR3 spans 15 amino acids. Study-level points and caveats: Ophthalmopathy cases were set apart from stable hyperthyroidism by a 13 V-J model. Among clonotypes expanded in thyroid above 0.001, most were also found in blood.

Lactation, pregnancy, other autoimmune disease or uncontrolled infection led to exclusion of patients. The investigators amplified TCR beta CDR3 regions from RNA transcripts. HTBI primers were employed in a first-round RT-PCR of the TCR CDR3. TCRdb recomputed calls from the multiplex PCR reads with MiXCR, one row per CDR3 protein. The sample contains approximately 600,000 distinct CDR3 sequences, roughly 14% of which appear only once. As for this clonotype: No antigen is known for it.

The rearrangement links TRBV19 to TRBJ2-2, with D hard to call. The sequencing input was blood. The TCR originated in a woman aged 40-49 years with Graves' ophthalmopathy. As DNA, the CDR3 is TGTGCCAGTATTAAAAGGGCTTTCGATACCGGGGAGCTGTTTTTT. This codes for CASIKRAFDTGELFF.